The source of this T cell receptor (beta chain) is a study of blood T cell repertoires in COVID-19. As for the study in general: The United States, Italy and Spain provided the acute and convalescent COVID-19 samples. Sources were T cells, B-cell-depleted T cells, or PBMCs; the material itself was cDNA or gDNA.

CDR3 size: 13 residues. J gave up 6 bases and V 8 bases, and 0 bases lay outside the gene matches. The germline gives CDR1 MNHEY, CDR2 SMNVEV (reference sequence). Authors' processing steps: Quantification of nucleated cells was approximated via reference gene primer amplification. Using immunoSEQ multiplex PCR, the repertoire was profiled, and TCRdb retains in-frame clones only, with some absent. V, J and clone size were drawn from that table, and D and trimming were deduced from the DNA. The profile shows some 74,000 clones, 65% to 90% of them singletons. What was sequenced was peripheral blood. The V and J genes are TRBV27 and TRBJ2-2; 13 bases fit TRBD2. This sequence was found in a man older than 75 with acute or convalescent COVID-19. CDR3 in amino acids: CASGLAGAGELFF. DNA of the CDR3: TGTGCCAGCGGACTAGCGGGAGCCGGGGAGCTGTTTTTT.